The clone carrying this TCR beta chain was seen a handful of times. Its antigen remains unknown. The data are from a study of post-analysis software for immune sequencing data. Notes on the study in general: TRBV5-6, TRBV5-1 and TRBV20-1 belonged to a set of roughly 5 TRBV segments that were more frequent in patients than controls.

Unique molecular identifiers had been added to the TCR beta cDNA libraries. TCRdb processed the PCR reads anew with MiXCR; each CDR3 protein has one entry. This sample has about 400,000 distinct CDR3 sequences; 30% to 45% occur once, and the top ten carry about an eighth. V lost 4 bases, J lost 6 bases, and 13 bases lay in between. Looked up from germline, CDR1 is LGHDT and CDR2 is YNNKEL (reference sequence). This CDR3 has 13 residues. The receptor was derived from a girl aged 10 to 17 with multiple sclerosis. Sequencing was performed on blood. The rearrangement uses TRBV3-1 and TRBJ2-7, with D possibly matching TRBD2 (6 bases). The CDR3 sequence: CASSRRDFGEQYF. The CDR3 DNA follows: TGTGCCAGCAGCCGACGGGACTTCGGCGAGCAGTACTTC.